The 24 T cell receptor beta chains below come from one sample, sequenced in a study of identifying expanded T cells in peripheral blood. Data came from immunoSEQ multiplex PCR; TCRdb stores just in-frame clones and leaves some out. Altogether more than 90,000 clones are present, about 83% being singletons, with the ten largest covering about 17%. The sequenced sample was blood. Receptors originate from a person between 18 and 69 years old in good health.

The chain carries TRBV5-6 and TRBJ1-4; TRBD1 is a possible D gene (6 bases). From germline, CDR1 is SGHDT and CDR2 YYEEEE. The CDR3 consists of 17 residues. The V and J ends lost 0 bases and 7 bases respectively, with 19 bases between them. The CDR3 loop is CASSLGLGGLQGEKLFF. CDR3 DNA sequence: TGTGCCAGCAGCTTGGGACTAGGCGGGTTACAGGGTGAAAAACTGTTTTTT.

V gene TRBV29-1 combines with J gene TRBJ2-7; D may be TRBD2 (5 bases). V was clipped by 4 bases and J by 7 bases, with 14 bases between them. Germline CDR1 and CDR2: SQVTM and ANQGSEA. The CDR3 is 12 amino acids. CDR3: CSVVAGFWEQYF. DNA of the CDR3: TGCAGCGTTGTGGCGGGTTTCTGGGAGCAGTACTTC.

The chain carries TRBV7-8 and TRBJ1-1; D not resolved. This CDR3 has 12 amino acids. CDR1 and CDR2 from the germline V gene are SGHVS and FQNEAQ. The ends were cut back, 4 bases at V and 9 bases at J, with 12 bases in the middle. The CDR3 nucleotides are TGTGCCAGCAGCTGGTCCCGGGAGAAAGCTTTCTTT. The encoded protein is CASSWSREKAFF.

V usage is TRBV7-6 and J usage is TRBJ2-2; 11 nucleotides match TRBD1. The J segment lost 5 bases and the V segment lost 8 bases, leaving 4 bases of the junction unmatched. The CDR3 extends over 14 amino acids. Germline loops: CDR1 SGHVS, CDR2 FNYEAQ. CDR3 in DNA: TGTGCCAGCCGCGGACAGGGGGCAACCGGGGAGCTGTTTTTT. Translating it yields CASRGQGATGELFF. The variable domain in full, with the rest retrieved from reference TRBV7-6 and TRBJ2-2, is GAGVSQSPRYKVTKRGQDVALRCDPISGHVSLYWYRQALGQGPEFLTYFNYEAQQDKSGLPNDRFSAERPEGSISTLTIQRTEQRDSAMYRCASRGQGATGELFFGEGSRLTVL.

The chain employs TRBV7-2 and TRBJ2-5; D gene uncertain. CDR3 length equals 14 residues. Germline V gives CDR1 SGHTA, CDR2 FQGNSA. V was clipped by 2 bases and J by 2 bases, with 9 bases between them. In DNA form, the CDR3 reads TGTGCCAGCAGCTTACGGCAGGCTCAAGAGACCCAGTACTTC. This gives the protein CASSLRQAQETQYF. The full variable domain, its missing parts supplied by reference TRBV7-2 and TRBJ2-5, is GAGVSQSPSNKVTEKGKDVELRCDPISGHTALYWYRQSLGQGLEFLIYFQGNSAPDKSGLPSDRFSAERTGGSVSTLTIQRTQQEDSAVYLCASSLRQAQETQYFGPGTRLLVL.

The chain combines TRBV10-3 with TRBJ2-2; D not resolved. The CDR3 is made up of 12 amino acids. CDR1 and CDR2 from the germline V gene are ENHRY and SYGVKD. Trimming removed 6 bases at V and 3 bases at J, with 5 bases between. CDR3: CAIRLDTGELFF. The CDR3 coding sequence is TGTGCCATCAGGTTGGACACCGGGGAGCTGTTTTTT.

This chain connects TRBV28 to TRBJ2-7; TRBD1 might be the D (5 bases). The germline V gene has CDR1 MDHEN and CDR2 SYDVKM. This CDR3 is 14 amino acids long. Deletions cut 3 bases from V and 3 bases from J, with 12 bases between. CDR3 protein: CASSFGHSRYEQYF. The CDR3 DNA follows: TGTGCCAGCAGTTTCGGACATTCTCGCTACGAGCAGTACTTC.

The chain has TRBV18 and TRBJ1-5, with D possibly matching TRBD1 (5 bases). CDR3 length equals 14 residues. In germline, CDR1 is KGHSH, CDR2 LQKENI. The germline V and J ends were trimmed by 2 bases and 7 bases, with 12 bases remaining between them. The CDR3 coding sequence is TGTGCCAGCTCACCATCCGGGGGGATGCAGCCCCAGCATTTT. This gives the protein CASSPSGGMQPQHF.

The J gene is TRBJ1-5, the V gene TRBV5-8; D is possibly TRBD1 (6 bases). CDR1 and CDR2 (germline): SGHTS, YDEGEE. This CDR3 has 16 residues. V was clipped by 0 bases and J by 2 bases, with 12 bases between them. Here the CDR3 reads CASSLGREGGNQPQHF. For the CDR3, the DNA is TGTGCCAGCAGCTTGGGGCGGGAGGGGGGCAATCAGCCCCAGCATTTT.

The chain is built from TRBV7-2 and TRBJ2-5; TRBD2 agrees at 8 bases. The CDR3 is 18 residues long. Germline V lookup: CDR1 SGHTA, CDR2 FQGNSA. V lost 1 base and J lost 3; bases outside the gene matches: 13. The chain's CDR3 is CASSLVRGGLELEETQYF. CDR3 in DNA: TGTGCCAGCAGCTTAGTACGGGGGGGGCTTGAGTTAGAAGAGACCCAGTACTTC.

CDR3 amino acids: CATSRGLEGEKLFF. CDR3 nucleotides: TGTGCCACCAGCAGGGGTTTGGAAGGGGAAAAACTGTTTTTT. The chain combines TRBV15 with TRBJ1-4; D not resolved. Looked up from germline, CDR1 is LNHNV and CDR2 is YYDKDF (reference sequence). The V and J ends lost 3 bases and 8 bases respectively, with 13 bases between them. There are 14 residues in the CDR3.

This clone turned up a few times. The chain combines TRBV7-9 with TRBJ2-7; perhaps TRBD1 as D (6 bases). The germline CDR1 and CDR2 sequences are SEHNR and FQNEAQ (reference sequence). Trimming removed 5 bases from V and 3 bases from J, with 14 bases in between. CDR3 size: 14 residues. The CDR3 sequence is CASSAPGQGYEQYF. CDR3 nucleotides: TGTGCCAGCAGCGCACCGGGACAAGGCTACGAGCAGTACTTC.

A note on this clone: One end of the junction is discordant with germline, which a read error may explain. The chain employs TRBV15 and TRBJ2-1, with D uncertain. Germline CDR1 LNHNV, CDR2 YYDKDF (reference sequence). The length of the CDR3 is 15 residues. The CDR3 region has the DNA TGTGCCACCAGCCGAGAGGCGGCAGACTACAATGAGCAGTTCTTC. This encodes CATSREAADYNEQFF.

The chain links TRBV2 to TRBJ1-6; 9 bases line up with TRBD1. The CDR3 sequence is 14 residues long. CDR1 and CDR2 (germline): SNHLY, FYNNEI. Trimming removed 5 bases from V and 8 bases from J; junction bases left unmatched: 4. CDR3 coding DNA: TGTGCCAGCAGTCCGGGACAGGGTGATTCACCCCTCCACTTT. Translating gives CASSPGQGDSPLHF. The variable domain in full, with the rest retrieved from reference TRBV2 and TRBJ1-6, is EPEVTQTPSHQVTQMGQEVILRCVPISNHLYFYWYRQILGQKVEFLVSFYNNEISEKSEIFDDQFSVERPDGSNFTLKIRSTKLEDSAMYFCASSPGQGDSPLHFGNGTRLTVT.

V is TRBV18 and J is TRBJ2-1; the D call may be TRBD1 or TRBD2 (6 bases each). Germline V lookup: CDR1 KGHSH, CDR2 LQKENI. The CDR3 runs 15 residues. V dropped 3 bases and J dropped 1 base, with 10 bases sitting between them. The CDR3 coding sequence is TGTGCCAGCTCACCGGGGGGCCCTTCCTACAATGAGCAGTTCTTC. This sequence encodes CASSPGGPSYNEQFF.

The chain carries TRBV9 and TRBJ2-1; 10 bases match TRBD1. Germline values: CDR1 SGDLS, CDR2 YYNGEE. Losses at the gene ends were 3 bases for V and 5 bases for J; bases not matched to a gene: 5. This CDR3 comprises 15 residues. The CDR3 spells CASSEGTGADNEQFF. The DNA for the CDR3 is TGTGCCAGCAGCGAGGGGACAGGGGCAGACAATGAGCAGTTCTTC.

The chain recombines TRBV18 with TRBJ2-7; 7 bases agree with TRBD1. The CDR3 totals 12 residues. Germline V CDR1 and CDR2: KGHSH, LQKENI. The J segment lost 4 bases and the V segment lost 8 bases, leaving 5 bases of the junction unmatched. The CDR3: CASTGVGYEQYF. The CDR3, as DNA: TGTGCCAGCACAGGGGTTGGATACGAGCAGTACTTC.

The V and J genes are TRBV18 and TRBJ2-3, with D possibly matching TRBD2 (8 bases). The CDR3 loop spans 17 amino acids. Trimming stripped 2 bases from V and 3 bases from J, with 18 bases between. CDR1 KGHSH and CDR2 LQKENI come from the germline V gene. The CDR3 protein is CASSPFSGGGQTDTQYF. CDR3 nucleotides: TGTGCCAGCTCACCATTCTCGGGAGGGGGCCAAACAGATACGCAGTATTTT.

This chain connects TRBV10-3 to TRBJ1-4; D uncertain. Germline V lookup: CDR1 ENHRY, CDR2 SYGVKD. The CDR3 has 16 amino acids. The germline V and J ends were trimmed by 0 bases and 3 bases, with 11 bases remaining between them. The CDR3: CAISESKADSNEKLFF. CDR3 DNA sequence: TGTGCCATCAGTGAGTCGAAGGCGGATTCTAATGAAAAACTGTTTTTT.

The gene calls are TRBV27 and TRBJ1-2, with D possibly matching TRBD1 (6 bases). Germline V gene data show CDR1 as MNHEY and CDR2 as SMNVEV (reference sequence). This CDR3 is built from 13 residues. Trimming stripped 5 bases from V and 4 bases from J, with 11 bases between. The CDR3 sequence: CASSPGQPYGYTF. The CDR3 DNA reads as TGTGCCAGCAGTCCCGGACAGCCCTATGGCTACACCTTC.

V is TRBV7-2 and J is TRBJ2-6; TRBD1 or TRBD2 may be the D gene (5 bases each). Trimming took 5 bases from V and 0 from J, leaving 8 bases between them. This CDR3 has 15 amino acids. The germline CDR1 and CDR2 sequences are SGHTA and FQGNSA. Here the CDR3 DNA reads TGTGCCAGCAGCCCAGGGAGCTCTGGGGCCAACGTCCTGACTTTC. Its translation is CASSPGSSGANVLTF.

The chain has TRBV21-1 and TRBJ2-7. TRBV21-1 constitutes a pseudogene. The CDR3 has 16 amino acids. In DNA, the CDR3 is TGTGCCAGCAGCAAAGACGAAAAAGAGGGGTACTACGAGCAGTACTTC. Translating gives CASSKDEKEGYYEQYF.

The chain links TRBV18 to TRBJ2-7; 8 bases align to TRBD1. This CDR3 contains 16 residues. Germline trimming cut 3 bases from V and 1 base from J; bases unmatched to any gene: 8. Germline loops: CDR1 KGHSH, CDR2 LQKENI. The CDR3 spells CASSPPQGARSYEQYF. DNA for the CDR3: TGTGCCAGCTCACCCCCCCAGGGGGCGCGGTCCTACGAGCAGTACTTC.

The CDR3 coding sequence is TGTGCCAGCAGCCCCGTAGGACGGGCCCGTGGGAGTGAGCAGTTCTTC. Translated: CASSPVGRARGSEQFF. V and J are TRBV7-7 and TRBJ2-1; D possibly corresponds to TRBD2 (5 bases). The germline CDR1 and CDR2 sequences are SSHAT and FNYEAQ (reference sequence). The V gene lost 5 bases and the J gene lost 9 bases, with 23 bases spanning the gap. This CDR3 region has 16 residues.